This TCR beta chain is from a study of early T cells in non-severe SARS-CoV-2 infection. On the study more broadly: Chains were unpaired, as sequencing was done on bulk RNA from unsorted whole blood.

In its sample, this clonotype was seen many times. Its cognate antigen is unknown. Study conclusions and caveats: VDJdb matching favored anti-spike CD8 responses, missing private and CD4 specificities.

V was clipped by 2 bases and J by 1 base, with 10 bases between them. Germline-derived CDR1 and CDR2 are GTSNPN and SVGIG (reference sequence). The CDR3 has 14 amino acids. Attachment of unique molecular identifiers to individual cDNA molecules was performed. One entry per CDR3 protein results from TCRdb running MiXCR on the 5' RACE reads. The table includes tens of thousands of distinct CDR3 sequences, roughly 4.4% detected once. The receptor's source is an adult who was a healthcare worker with PCR-confirmed SARS-CoV-2 infection or an uninfected control (not recorded which). Input material: whole blood. The chain has TRBV30 and TRBJ2-3, with D perhaps matching TRBD2 (6 bases). DNA of the CDR3: TGTGCCTGGAGTACCACGGGAGGCACAGATACGCAGTATTTT. It codes for CAWSTTGGTDTQYF. The full variable domain, in which reference TRBV30 and TRBJ2-3 provide the parts outside the CDR3, is SQTIHQWPATLVQPVGSPLSLECTVEGTSNPNLYWYRQAAGRGLQLLFYSVGIGQISSEVPQNLSASRPQDRQFILSSKKLLLSDSGFYLCAWSTTGGTDTQYFGPGTRLTVL.